This entry features one T cell receptor beta chain sequence. The repertoire was sequenced with immunoSEQ multiplex PCR; TCRdb's copy has only in-frame clones and lacks some. This sample yields more than 11,000 clones, of which roughly 84% are seen a single time; about 10% belongs to the top ten. Looked up from germline, CDR1 is ENHRY and CDR2 is SYGVKD. The CDR3 is 13 residues long. Trimming removed 4 bases at V and 6 bases at J, with 12 bases between. The sample belongs to a study of technical replicates of blood from several donors. This chain joins TRBV10-3 and TRBJ1-1, with D possibly TRBD1 on 5 matching bases. Sequenced sample: PBMCs. This TCR was recovered from a human donor in good health. The CDR3 reads CAISGNRIPEAFF. The CDR3 DNA follows: TGTGCCATCAGTGGGAACAGGATCCCTGAAGCTTTCTTT.